The 11 T cell receptor beta chains below come from one sample, sequenced in a study of T cells after yellow fever vaccination. TCRdb re-derived calls from the 5' RACE reads in MiXCR, one entry per CDR3 protein. In the table there are 80,000 to 100,000 distinct CDR3 sequences, around 5.8% of which are singletons. The sample was CD8+ T cells sorted from PBMCs, taken 10 days after the yellow fever booster vaccination. Every receptor here comes from a man aged 18 to 29 who received the YFV17D yellow fever vaccine.

The chain is built from TRBV5-1 and TRBJ2-2, with unresolved D. With 4 bases removed from V and 6 bases from J, the gap between germline ends came to 7 bases. This CDR3 has 12 amino acids. Germline CDR1 and CDR2: SGHRS and YFSETQ. The CDR3 here is CASSLTAGELFF. CDR3 DNA sequence: TGCGCCAGCAGCCTAACTGCCGGGGAGCTGTTTTTT.

This clonotype occurred a few times. The rearrangement links TRBV6-2 or TRBV6-3 to TRBJ2-1; D not resolved. Germline CDR1 is MNHEY and CDR2 is SVGEGT. V was shortened by 2 bases and J by 4 bases, with 6 bases between the two germline ends. This CDR3 contains 13 residues. The CDR3 reads CASSYGAYNEQFF. DNA for the CDR3: TGTGCCAGCAGTTACGGAGCTTACAATGAGCAGTTCTTC.

This clonotype was seen more than once but under ten times. This chain uses TRBV12-3 or TRBV12-4 with TRBJ2-7; a weak D match, TRBD1 (6 bases). V lost 1 base and J 5 bases, leaving 12 bases between the germline ends. The CDR3 totals 14 residues. In DNA, the CDR3 is TGTGCCAGCAGTTTAGTACAGGGTGGAGACGAGCAGTACTTC. Protein: CASSLVQGGDEQYF.

This clonotype was counted many times. V is TRBV7-6 and J is TRBJ2-1; D remains ambiguous. The V gene's germline CDR1 is SGHVS and CDR2 FNYEAQ. V shed 4 bases and J shed 4 bases, with 14 bases lying between them. CDR3 size: 15 residues. CDR3 amino acids: CASSSMTAAYNEQFF. The CDR3 nucleotides read TGTGCCAGCAGCTCAATGACGGCGGCGTACAATGAGCAGTTCTTC.

This clonotype was detected a few times. The chain employs TRBV27 and TRBJ2-1; D assignment may be TRBD1 or TRBD2 (5 bases each). Between the trimmed V and J ends, which lost 4 bases and 1 base, there was a span of 11 bases. This CDR3 region has 15 residues. The V gene's germline CDR1 is MNHEY and CDR2 SMNVEV (reference sequence). CDR3 loop: CASSYGAGSYNEQFF. The CDR3 region has the DNA TGTGCCAGCAGTTACGGGGCAGGGTCCTACAATGAGCAGTTCTTC.

This clonotype appeared a few times. V gene TRBV29-1 combines with J gene TRBJ2-5; TRBD1 or TRBD2 may be the D gene (5 bases each). Germline V gene lookup returns CDR1 SQVTM and CDR2 ANQGSEA. The CDR3 covers 16 residues. Trimming removed 4 bases from V and 2 bases from J, with 20 bases in between. The CDR3 spells CSVGGVEGILQETQYF. In nucleotides, the CDR3 is TGCAGCGTTGGAGGGGTCGAAGGGATACTGCAAGAGACCCAGTACTTC.

The chain carries TRBV5-1 and TRBJ2-1, with D uncertain. Per the germline V gene, CDR1 is SGHRS and CDR2 is YFSETQ. The CDR3 is 12 residues long. The V gene lost 0 bases and the J gene lost 9 bases, with 7 bases spanning the gap. CDR3 DNA sequence: TGCGCCAGCAGCTTGGTCTCTGGTGAGCAGTTCTTC. Its translation: CASSLVSGEQFF.

At least ten counts were recorded for this clonotype. The genes are TRBV4-3 and TRBJ2-1, with TRBD2 as a possible D gene (6 bases). The V gene lost 0 bases and the J gene lost 2 bases, with 11 bases spanning the gap. The length of the CDR3 is 16 residues. In germline, CDR1 is LGHNA, CDR2 YSLEER. The CDR3 DNA sequence: TGCGCCAGCAGCCAAGAGGGTGGGGGGACCTACAATGAGCAGTTCTTC. The encoded protein is CASSQEGGGTYNEQFF.

This clonotype occurred once. V usage is TRBV5-5 and J usage is TRBJ2-6; 9 bases align to TRBD1. The CDR3 is 18 residues long. The V gene end was trimmed by 0 bases and the J gene end by 2 bases; junction bases not matched to a gene: 6. From germline, CDR1 is SGHKS and CDR2 YYEKEE (reference sequence). DNA for the CDR3: TGTGCCAGCAGCTTGGTTTCCGGGACAGGGACTGGGGCCAACGTCCTGACTTTC. Encoded protein: CASSLVSGTGTGANVLTF.

This clonotype has ten or more counts. This chain connects TRBV20-1 to TRBJ1-2; 10 bases align to TRBD1. J was trimmed by 2 bases and V by 0 bases; bases with no gene match: 3. The CDR3 consists of 15 residues. Per the germline V gene, CDR1 is DFQATT and CDR2 is SNEGSKA (reference sequence). Here the CDR3 reads CSARDGDRGNYGYTF. CDR3 sequence (DNA): TGCAGTGCTAGAGATGGGGACAGGGGAAACTATGGCTACACCTTC.

There are a few counts of this clonotype. The chain couples TRBV11-2 to TRBJ2-5; D unclear. In germline, CDR1 is SGHAT, CDR2 FQNNGV. V was trimmed by 2 bases and J by 4 bases, leaving 14 bases between them. This CDR3 has 15 residues. The CDR3 coding sequence is TGTGCCAGCAGCTTAAGTTCCAGAGTAGCAGAGACCCAGTACTTC. It translates to CASSLSSRVAETQYF.